A single sample gave rise to the 29 T cell receptor beta chains below, sequenced in a study of blood T cell repertoires in COVID-19. Sequencing used immunoSEQ multiplex PCR; TCRdb keeps in-frame clones, though not all of them. The sample lists roughly 200,000 clones, roughly 88% occurring once. The specimen sequenced was peripheral blood. The receptors originated from a man in his forties or fifties with COVID-19, enrolled during active disease.

The chain is built from TRBV6-4 and TRBJ2-3; TRBD2 is a possible D gene (5 bases). The CDR3 is 14 amino acids. Germline CDR1 reads MRHNA; CDR2 reads SNTAGT. The V gene lost 4 bases and the J gene lost 2 bases, with 10 bases spanning the gap. This CDR3 reads CASSGTSNTDTQYF. CDR3 in DNA: TGTGCCAGCAGTGGGACTTCCAACACAGATACGCAGTATTTT.

The J gene is TRBJ2-1, the V gene TRBV4-1; TRBD2 agrees at 13 bases. The germline gives CDR1 MGHRA, CDR2 YSYEKL. The CDR3 loop spans 15 amino acids. V lost 6 bases, J lost 6 bases, and 5 bases stayed unmatched. DNA of the CDR3: TGCGCCAGCAGTGAGGGACTAGCGGGAACCAATGAGCAGTTCTTC. Its translation: CASSEGLAGTNEQFF.

This chain links TRBV2 with TRBJ2-7; 9 nucleotides align to TRBD1. The V gene's germline CDR1 is SNHLY and CDR2 FYNNEI. This CDR3 comprises 15 residues. Trimming removed 6 bases from V and 4 bases from J; junction bases left unmatched: 10. The CDR3 protein is CASRTSGTGKYEQYF. The CDR3 coding sequence is TGTGCCAGCAGAACCTCCGGGACAGGGAAATACGAGCAGTACTTC.

V and J are TRBV27 and TRBJ2-2; D perhaps matches TRBD2 (6 bases). This CDR3 has 17 residues. V was shortened by 2 bases and J by 0 bases, with 13 bases between the two germline ends. The V gene's germline CDR1 is MNHEY and CDR2 SMNVEV (reference sequence). CDR3 residues: CASSLRVGGTNTGELFF. Here the CDR3 DNA reads TGTGCCAGCAGTTTACGTGTGGGGGGTACGAACACCGGGGAGCTGTTTTTT.

This chain links TRBV7-9 with TRBJ1-4; D unclear. V was pared by 3 bases and J by 8 bases, with 7 bases between. The CDR3 spans 12 residues. CDR1 and CDR2 (germline): SEHNR, FQNEAQ (reference sequence). The CDR3 nucleotides read TGTGCCAGCAGCTTGGGGAGGGAAAAACTGTTTTTT. Protein: CASSLGREKLFF. The complete variable domain, with remaining parts taken from reference TRBV7-9 and TRBJ1-4, reads DTGVSQNPRHKITKRGQNVTFRCDPISEHNRLYWYRQTLGQGPEFLTYFQNEAQLEKSRLLSDRFSAERPKGSFSTLEIQRTEQGDSAMYLCASSLGREKLFFGSGTQLSVL.

This sequence joins TRBV6-2 or TRBV6-3 and TRBJ1-6; 7 bases fit TRBD1. The CDR3 covers 16 residues. Germline values: CDR1 MNHEY, CDR2 SVGEGT. V trimming: 0 bases; J trimming: 9 bases; junction bases outside the gene matches: 8. Here the CDR3 DNA reads TGTGCCAGCAGTTACTCCCCTTGGCCAGGGGGTTCACCCCTCCACTTT. Protein: CASSYSPWPGGSPLHF.

The V and J genes are TRBV7-3 and TRBJ2-2, with TRBD1 as a possible D gene (5 bases). The CDR3 has 13 residues. Between the trimmed V and J ends, which lost 6 bases and 7 bases, there was a span of 12 bases. Germline values: CDR1 SGHTA, CDR2 FQGTGA. CDR3 in DNA: TGTGCCAGCAGTTCGACAGTTGACGGGGAGCTGTTTTTT. Protein product: CASSSTVDGELFF. Full variable domain (outside the CDR3, taken from reference TRBV7-3 and TRBJ2-2): GAGVSQTPSNKVTEKGKYVELRCDPISGHTALYWYRQSLGQGPEFLIYFQGTGAADDSGLPNDRFFAVRPEGSVSTLKIQRTERGDSAVYLCASSSTVDGELFFGEGSRLTVL.

The genes are TRBV28 and TRBJ1-1; 7 positions agree with TRBD1. This CDR3 has 13 amino acids. Germline CDR1 is MDHEN and CDR2 is SYDVKM. The trim removed 5 bases at V and 7 bases at J, leaving 7 bases unmatched. The DNA of the CDR3 is TGTGCCAGCAGTCCCGGGGGACAGCTTGAAGCTTTCTTT. This translates into CASSPGGQLEAFF.

The chain is built from TRBV19 and TRBJ1-5; D is undetermined. The CDR3 length is 11 residues. Germline V gives CDR1 LNHDA, CDR2 SQIVND (reference sequence). Trimming shortened V by 10 bases and J by 7 bases, and 11 bases separated the two germline ends. The CDR3 DNA reads TGTGCCACCGACCCGGGGCAGCCCCAGCATTTT. This sequence encodes CATDPGQPQHF.

The chain links TRBV19 to TRBJ2-7; tentatively, D is TRBD2 (6 bases). CDR3 size: 14 residues. V was clipped by 5 bases and J by 4 bases, with 15 bases between them. Germline CDR1 reads LNHDA; CDR2 reads SQIVND (reference sequence). CDR3 residues: CASSPGGVTYEQYF. CDR3 in DNA: TGTGCCAGTAGTCCTGGAGGGGTCACATACGAGCAGTACTTC.

This clone turned up a few times. The genes are TRBV27 and TRBJ2-4, with TRBD2 matching over 7 bases. The trim removed 5 bases at V and 0 bases at J, leaving 13 bases unmatched. The CDR3 has 18 residues. Germline CDR1 MNHEY, CDR2 SMNVEV (reference sequence). The CDR3 here is CASSPAGTTPLAKNIQYF. DNA for the CDR3: TGTGCCAGCAGTCCAGCCGGGACTACCCCGCTAGCCAAAAACATTCAGTACTTC.

The gene calls are TRBV9 and TRBJ1-6; tentatively, D is TRBD1 (5 bases). V lost 4 bases, J lost 0 bases, and 14 bases lay in between. CDR3 size: 17 residues. CDR1 is SGDLS, CDR2 YYNGEE, per germline. As DNA, the CDR3 is TGTGCCAGCAGCCGAAGTGTGGGGGGCTCCTATAATTCACCCCTCCACTTT. This gives the protein CASSRSVGGSYNSPLHF.

The rearrangement links TRBV23-1 to TRBJ2-5; TRBD2 aligns across 7 bases. TRBV23-1 falls under the ORF class, with uncertain function. The CDR3 has 20 residues. The trim removed 4 bases at V and 3 bases at J, leaving 23 bases unmatched. CDR3 sequence reads: CASSPHVWQLCAGREETQYF. The CDR3 nucleotides read TGCGCCAGCAGTCCTCATGTCTGGCAGTTGTGTGCAGGGAGGGAAGAGACCCAGTACTTC.

V is TRBV6-1 and J is TRBJ2-3; 10 bases fit TRBD2. Germline CDR1 is MNHNS and CDR2 is SASEGT. Germline trimming cut 0 bases from V and 3 bases from J; bases unmatched to any gene: 15. The CDR3 is made up of 20 amino acids. The CDR3 spells CASSEALWDSSGSWTDTQYF. The CDR3 DNA reads TGTGCCAGCAGTGAAGCGCTTTGGGACTCTAGCGGGAGTTGGACAGATACGCAGTATTTT.

The chain has TRBV20-1 and TRBJ1-6; 8 positions agree with TRBD1. Germline CDR1 and CDR2: DFQATT and SNEGSKA (reference sequence). The CDR3 extends over 14 amino acids. After removal of 3 bases from V and 8 bases from J, the junction contained 6 bases not matched to a gene. The DNA for the CDR3 is TGCAGTGCTAGTGCCAGGGGGCGATATTCACCCCTCCACTTT. This encodes CSASARGRYSPLHF.

The chain carries TRBV18 and TRBJ2-1; tentative D call: TRBD2 (7 bases). The length of the CDR3 is 15 residues. The germline V and J ends were trimmed by 9 bases and 6 bases, with 21 bases remaining between them. CDR1 and CDR2 from the germline V gene are KGHSH and LQKENI. The CDR3 nucleotides read TGTGCCAGTTCCCTCGAGGGGGGGCCGGTCAATGAGCAGTTCTTC. It specifies CASSLEGGPVNEQFF.

The rearrangement links TRBV11-2 to TRBJ2-2; TRBD1 might be the D (5 bases). Per the germline V gene, CDR1 is SGHAT and CDR2 is FQNNGV. V was clipped by 4 bases and J by 0 bases, with 12 bases between them. The CDR3 runs 16 residues. The CDR3 protein is CASSSQGSANTGELFF. The CDR3 nucleotides are TGTGCCAGCAGCTCCCAGGGCAGCGCGAACACCGGGGAGCTGTTTTTT. The whole variable domain, filled in from reference TRBV11-2 and TRBJ2-2, reads EAGVAQSPRYKIIEKRQSVAFWCNPISGHATLYWYQQILGQGPKLLIQFQNNGVVDDSQLPKDRFSAERLKGVDSTLKIQPAKLEDSAVYLCASSSQGSANTGELFFGEGSRLTVL.

The CDR3 nucleotides are TGTGCCAGCAGTATATACGGGAGCACCTACGAGCAGTACTTC. Protein: CASSIYGSTYEQYF. The chain carries TRBV27 and TRBJ2-7; perhaps TRBD2 as D (6 bases). Germline CDR1 MNHEY, CDR2 SMNVEV (reference sequence). The CDR3 has 14 residues. The ends were cut back, 5 bases at V and 2 bases at J, with 13 bases in the middle.

This clone occurred once. V usage is TRBV5-4 and J usage is TRBJ1-2, with 7 bases that match TRBD1. Germline V gene lookup returns CDR1 SGHNT and CDR2 YYREEE (reference sequence). The junction had 10 bases not matched to a gene; V was cut back by 3 bases and J by 5 bases. This CDR3 is 15 amino acids long. The CDR3 DNA is TGTGCCAGCAGCTCTGAGACAGGGTTAACTTATGGCTACACCTTC. Encoded protein: CASSSETGLTYGYTF.

The chain recombines TRBV3-1 (or the pseudogene TRBV3-2) with TRBJ2-3; 15 bases line up with TRBD2. Germline trimming cut 0 bases from V and 3 bases from J; bases unmatched to any gene: 4. Germline loops: CDR1 LGHDT, CDR2 YNNKEL (reference sequence). The CDR3 has 18 residues. CDR3 loop: CASSQDTGTSGGTDTQYF. The DNA of the CDR3 is TGTGCCAGCAGCCAAGATACCGGGACTAGCGGGGGGACAGATACGCAGTATTTT.

This chain joins TRBV9 and TRBJ2-3, with D possibly matching TRBD1 (6 bases). The ends were cut back, 1 base at V and 1 base at J, with 13 bases in the middle. This CDR3 is 16 amino acids long. The V gene's germline CDR1 is SGDLS and CDR2 YYNGEE. CDR3 amino acids: CASSVTEGVGTDTQYF. The CDR3 DNA reads as TGTGCCAGCAGCGTAACCGAGGGGGTTGGCACAGATACGCAGTATTTT.

The chain joins TRBV7-3 to TRBJ2-2; the D gene is possibly TRBD2 (5 bases). Germline CDR1 is SGHTA and CDR2 is FQGTGA. Between the trimmed V and J ends, which lost 5 bases and 4 bases, there was a span of 8 bases. There are 13 residues in the CDR3. CDR3 in DNA: TGTGCCAGCAGCGACTATGGCACCGGGGAGCTGTTTTTT. Its protein is CASSDYGTGELFF. Full variable domain (outside the CDR3, taken from reference TRBV7-3 and TRBJ2-2): GAGVSQTPSNKVTEKGKYVELRCDPISGHTALYWYRQSLGQGPEFLIYFQGTGAADDSGLPNDRFFAVRPEGSVSTLKIQRTERGDSAVYLCASSDYGTGELFFGEGSRLTVL.

This chain connects TRBV5-1 to TRBJ2-7, with D possibly being TRBD2 (5 bases). The germline V gene has CDR1 SGHRS and CDR2 YFSETQ. Trimming took 4 bases from V and 5 from J, leaving 7 bases between them. The CDR3 spans 11 residues. This CDR3 is CASSEGHEQYF. The CDR3 nucleotides read TGCGCCAGCAGCGAGGGCCACGAGCAGTACTTC.

A single count supports this clone. The J gene is TRBJ2-1, the V gene TRBV30, with D unclear. This CDR3 has 11 amino acids. The V end lost 5 bases, the J end lost 5 bases, and 7 bases lay between the germline ends. Germline assignment: CDR1 GTSNPN and CDR2 SVGIG (reference sequence). The CDR3 nucleotides are TGTGCCTGGGAGAGGAACAATGAGCAGTTCTTC. Protein product: CAWERNNEQFF.

The chain uses TRBV5-1 and TRBJ2-6, with a possible D match to TRBD2 (6 bases). The length of the CDR3 is 17 residues. Germline CDR1 SGHRS, CDR2 YFSETQ. V shed 8 bases and J shed 2 bases, with 20 bases lying between them. The CDR3 DNA reads as TGCGCCAGTCATACCGGGACTGACGTTCCTGGGGCCAACGTCCTGACTTTC. It encodes CASHTGTDVPGANVLTF.

The chain couples TRBV2 to TRBJ2-6; 13 nucleotides align to TRBD2. There are 16 residues in the CDR3. V trimming: 5 bases; J trimming: 4 bases; junction bases outside the gene matches: 2. CDR1 is SNHLY, CDR2 FYNNEI, per germline. The CDR3 bases are TGTGCCAGCAGTATGGGACTAGCGGGAGGGGCCAACGTCCTGACTTTC. This codes for CASSMGLAGGANVLTF.

This clone appeared a single time. The chain employs TRBV5-1 and TRBJ2-1, with 8 positions matching TRBD1. After removal of 6 bases from V and 0 bases from J, the junction contained 5 bases not matched to a gene. Per the germline V gene, CDR1 is SGHRS and CDR2 is YFSETQ. The CDR3 has 15 residues. The CDR3 spells CASTSGTGSYNEQFF. In DNA, the CDR3 is TGCGCCAGCACCTCCGGGACAGGCTCCTACAATGAGCAGTTCTTC.

The rearrangement joins TRBV30 to TRBJ2-5; tentative D call: TRBD1 (6 bases). Germline loops: CDR1 GTSNPN, CDR2 SVGIG (reference sequence). V was shortened by 8 bases and J by 4 bases, with 14 bases between the two germline ends. The CDR3 is made up of 12 amino acids. CDR3 sequence reads: CASGQRAETQYF. The DNA for the CDR3 is TGTGCCAGCGGACAGAGGGCAGAGACCCAGTACTTC.

The rearrangement joins TRBV12-3 or TRBV12-4 to TRBJ1-2; D is undetermined. The CDR3 has 11 residues. The ends were cut back, 4 bases at V and 4 bases at J, with 4 bases in the middle. The CDR3 DNA is TGTGCCAGCAGTTCAGGCTATGGCTACACCTTC. Translating it yields CASSSGYGYTF.